The 5 T cell receptor beta chains below come from one sample, sequenced in a study of Ad26.COV2.S vaccination and SARS-CoV-2 variants. The data were produced by immunoSEQ multiplex PCR, yet TCRdb's version contains in-frame clones alone and is incomplete. Altogether around 300,000 clones are present, approximately 86% being singletons, with the ten largest covering approximately 11%. Treatment indicated: about 20 received Ad26.COV2.S at low or high dose, single or two shots; roughly five received placebo; per-sample allocation not given. Collection of samples fell on day 63 after the first vaccine or placebo injection. The material sequenced was peripheral blood, taken in a trial of Ad26.COV2.S vaccine versus placebo. The receptor set was obtained from a person aged 18-65 years who received the Ad26.COV2.S COVID-19 vaccine or a placebo.

The V and J genes are TRBV27 and TRBJ1-1, with D tentatively TRBD1 (5 bases). The CDR3 sequence is 14 residues long. Trimming pared 2 bases from V and 0 bases from J, leaving 7 bases between. CDR1 MNHEY and CDR2 SMNVEV come from the germline V gene (reference sequence). The DNA for the CDR3 is TGTGCCAGCAGTTTACAGGGATTGAACACTGAAGCTTTCTTT. It translates to CASSLQGLNTEAFF.

The chain links TRBV2 to TRBJ1-2, with D tentatively TRBD1 (6 bases). The germline V and J ends were trimmed by 6 bases and 0 bases, with 8 bases remaining between them. Germline CDR1 is SNHLY and CDR2 is FYNNEI. The CDR3 runs to 13 residues. The CDR3, as DNA: TGTGCCAGCAGAACAGGGTCTAACTATGGCTACACCTTC. Translated, it gives CASRTGSNYGYTF.

This chain joins TRBV5-1 and TRBJ1-1; perhaps TRBD1 as D (5 bases). Per the germline V gene, CDR1 is SGHRS and CDR2 is YFSETQ. The V end was cut by 7 bases, the J end by 2 bases, with 15 bases between. The CDR3 spans 14 residues. CDR3 sequence: CASGPYRSNTEAFF. CDR3 DNA: TGCGCCAGCGGACCTTACAGGAGCAACACTGAAGCTTTCTTT.

In regard to this clone: A much larger clone sits a single nucleotide away, making a read error possible. Additional DNA sequences in this sample encode the identical CDR3. This chain uses TRBV4-2 with TRBJ2-7; D is undetermined. The germline V and J ends were trimmed by 0 bases and 3 bases, with 9 bases remaining between them. CDR3 length: 14 amino acids. Germline loops: CDR1 LGHNA, CDR2 YNFKEQ. In nucleotides, the CDR3 is TGTGCCAGCAGCCAAGATAACGGAAACTACGAGCAGTACTTC. Translated: CASSQDNGNYEQYF.

The genes are TRBV7-2 and TRBJ2-2; D is perhaps TRBD1 (5 bases). The CDR3 is made up of 15 amino acids. V lost 5 bases and J 0 bases, leaving 10 bases between the germline ends. Germline-derived CDR1 and CDR2 are SGHTA and FQGNSA. CDR3 sequence (DNA): TGTGCCAGCAGCGACAGAGCCGCGAACACCGGGGAGCTGTTTTTT. Amino acid sequence: CASSDRAANTGELFF.